The rows below give T cell receptor beta chains drawn from one sample of a study of cytomegalovirus exposure and HLA in healthy donors. Sequenced by immunoSEQ multiplex PCR; TCRdb stores in-frame clones only, minus some. The sample consists of 100,000 to 130,000 clones, over 70% of them appearing once. Material: PBMCs. These receptor sequences come from a man in his thirties or forties in good health and CMV-seronegative. Each CDR3 is given with its conserved first and last residue. D genes are given only for firm matches. The size entry is marked missing in some rows and otherwise reads once, few, many or a size class.

.,TRBJ1-6,.,TRBV18,17,CASSPPRGISSNSPLHF,TGTGCCAGCTCACCACCAAGGGGAATTAGTAGTAATTCACCCCTCCACTTT
.,TRBJ1-4,few,TRBV5-1,16,CASSPQGGGFGEKLFF,TGCGCCAGCAGCCCTCAGGGTGGGGGGTTCGGTGAAAAACTGTTTTTT
TRBD1,TRBJ1-4,.,TRBV6-5,12,CATKTGVEKLFF,TGTGCCACCAAGACAGGGGTTGAAAAACTGTTTTTT
TRBD1,TRBJ2-7,.,TRBV2,12,CASSTTGDEQYF,TGTGCCAGCAGTACAACAGGGGACGAGCAGTACTTC
.,TRBJ2-5,.,TRBV28,14,CASSPSRGQETQYF,TGTGCCAGCAGCCCTTCCCGGGGCCAAGAGACCCAGTACTTC
.,TRBJ2-1,few,TRBV6-5,14,CASKYVGSRNEQFF,TGTGCCAGCAAGTACGTTGGTTCTAGGAATGAGCAGTTCTTC
.,TRBJ2-3,.,TRBV7-2,15,CASSLRGSSFGTQYF,TGTGCCAGCAGCTTAAGGGGCTCGAGTTTTGGGACGCAGTATTTT
.,TRBJ2-5,.,TRBV9,15,CASSPEGGRQETQYF,TGTGCCAGCAGCCCCGAGGGGGGGCGCCAAGAGACCCAGTACTTC
TRBD1,TRBJ1-2,.,TRBV30,13,CAWVTGVWHGYTF,TGTGCCTGGGTGACAGGGGTATGGCATGGCTACACCTTC
.,TRBJ1-1,.,TRBV5-1,13,CASSLIENTEAFF,TGCGCCAGCAGCTTGATAGAGAACACTGAAGCTTTCTTT
.,TRBJ2-7,.,TRBV5-1,12,CASSLQGYEQYF,TGCGCCAGCAGCTTACAGGGCTACGAGCAGTACTTC
.,TRBJ2-7,few,TRBV7-9,17,CASTGGHQSRLNYEQYF,TGTGCCAGCACTGGGGGACATCAATCAAGACTCAACTACGAGCAGTACTTC
.,TRBJ2-7,few,TRBV6-1,14,CASSEPEGSYEQYF,TGTGCCAGCAGTGAACCAGAGGGCTCCTACGAGCAGTACTTC
TRBD1,TRBJ1-1,.,TRBV27,18,CASSTLPGQARTNTEAFF,TGTGCCAGCAGTACCCTACCCGGACAGGCCCGGACGAACACTGAAGCTTTCTTT
.,TRBJ2-7,once,TRBV14,14,CASSQDYSSYEQYF,TGTGCCAGCAGCCAAGACTACAGTAGCTACGAGCAGTACTTC
.,TRBJ1-6,.,TRBV2,14,CASRKQDYNSPLHF,TGTGCCAGCAGGAAACAGGATTATAATTCACCCCTCCACTTT
.,TRBJ2-1,.,TRBV5-1,13,CASSWTSYNEQFF,TGCGCCAGCAGCTGGACTTCCTACAATGAGCAGTTCTTC
TRBD2,TRBJ2-7,.,TRBV28,14,CASTIGTSNYEQYF,TGTGCCAGCACGATCGGGACTAGCAACTACGAGCAGTACTTC
TRBD1,TRBJ1-1,.,TRBV6-1,15,CASSEAGTGKTEAFF,TGTGCCAGCAGTGAAGCGGGGACAGGGAAGACTGAAGCTTTCTTT
TRBD2,TRBJ2-1,once,TRBV10-3,15,CAISESLAVINEQFF,TGTGCCATCAGTGAATCACTAGCGGTGATCAATGAGCAGTTCTTC
.,TRBJ2-2,.,TRBV10-2,13,CATGRGNTGELFF,TGCGCCACCGGCCGAGGGAACACCGGGGAGCTGTTTTTT
.,TRBJ1-2,few,TRBV21-1,15,CASSPPQGQRNGYTF,TGTGCCAGCAGCCCACCCCAGGGACAGAGAAATGGCTACACCTTC
TRBD1,TRBJ2-3,few,TRBV6-5,14,CASSTDRAADTQYF,TGTGCCAGCAGTACAGACAGGGCTGCAGATACGCAGTATTTT
.,TRBJ2-1,.,TRBV5-6,12,CASSAGNNEQFF,TGTGCCAGCAGCGCAGGGAACAATGAGCAGTTCTTC
.,TRBJ2-7,.,TRBV7-2,15,CASSLAHRVNYEQYF,TGTGCCAGCAGCTTAGCGCATCGGGTAAACTACGAGCAGTACTTC
.,TRBJ2-1,.,TRBV9,13,CASSGRDTNEQFF,TGTGCCAGCAGCGGAAGAGACACCAATGAGCAGTTCTTC
TRBD1,TRBJ1-2,.,TRBV14,12,CASSQPTGNYTF,TGTGCCAGCAGCCAACCGACAGGGAACTACACCTTC
.,TRBJ2-7,.,TRBV29-1,14,CSVEERAGTYEQYF,TGCAGCGTTGAAGAGCGCGCGGGAACCTACGAGCAGTACTTC
.,TRBJ2-7,.,TRBV7-6,14,CASSLAWADGEQYF,TGTGCCAGCAGCTTAGCGTGGGCAGACGGCGAGCAGTACTTC
TRBD2,TRBJ2-1,.,TRBV2,14,CASSSGRMKDEQFF,TGTGCCAGCAGTAGCGGGAGGATGAAGGATGAGCAGTTCTTC
.,TRBJ2-7,.,TRBV14,11,CASSQYLEQYF,TGTGCCAGCAGCCAATATTTGGAGCAGTACTTC
TRBD2,TRBJ2-5,once,TRBV30,18,CAWSVLSRSLAGEETQYF,TGTGCCTGGAGTGTACTCTCGCGATCGCTAGCGGGAGAAGAGACCCAGTACTTC
.,TRBJ1-4,.,TRBV13,14,CASSQDRNNEKLFF,TGTGCCAGCAGCCAAGACAGGAATAATGAAAAACTGTTTTTT
.,TRBJ2-2,.,TRBV2,14,CASSYRVNTGELFF,TGTGCCAGCAGCTACAGGGTGAACACCGGGGAGCTGTTTTTT
TRBD1,TRBJ2-1,once,TRBV9,16,CASSPNPGQGPNEQFF,TGTGCCAGCAGCCCCAATCCGGGACAGGGACCCAATGAGCAGTTCTTC
.,TRBJ1-2,.,TRBV5-6,14,CASSPGGGGYGYTF,TGTGCCAGCAGCCCCGGGGGGGGCGGCTATGGCTACACCTTC
TRBD2,TRBJ2-7,.,TRBV4-2,17,CASSQDFAGGLENEQYF,TGTGCCAGCAGCCAAGATTTTGCGGGAGGCCTCGAGAACGAGCAGTACTTC
TRBD2,TRBJ2-7,.,TRBV7-2,16,CASSLGPTGRDYEQYF,TGTGCCAGCAGCTTAGGCCCAACTGGGAGGGATTACGAGCAGTACTTC
TRBD2,TRBJ2-3,.,TRBV2,15,CASLRERGATDTQYF,TGTGCCAGCCTGAGGGAGCGGGGGGCCACAGATACGCAGTATTTT
.,TRBJ1-6,.,TRBV4-1,15,CASSQDEGGNSPLHF,TGCGCCAGCAGCCAAGATGAAGGGGGAAATTCACCCCTCCACTTT
TRBD2,TRBJ2-1,.,TRBV4-1,14,CASSQNPTSGPQFF,TGCGCCAGCAGCCAAAATCCAACTAGCGGCCCACAGTTCTTC
.,TRBJ2-7,.,TRBV7-9,11,CASSWEDEQYF,TGTGCCAGCAGCTGGGAGGACGAGCAGTACTTC
TRBD1,TRBJ1-6,.,TRBV9,14,CASTKDRGNSPLHF,TGTGCCAGCACCAAGGACAGGGGAAATTCACCCCTCCACTTT
.,TRBJ1-2,.,TRBV6-5,14,CASSSIPAGVGYTF,TGTGCCAGCAGTTCGATCCCGGCGGGGGTAGGCTACACCTTC
.,TRBJ2-3,.,TRBV4-2,14,CASTPEGGTDTQYF,TGTGCCAGCACCCCGGAGGGCGGGACAGATACGCAGTATTTT
TRBD2,TRBJ2-7,.,TRBV29-1,15,CSVRTSGRALLEQYF,TGCAGCGTGAGGACTAGCGGGAGGGCCTTGCTCGAGCAGTACTTC
.,TRBJ1-5,.,TRBV2,15,CASSYDRLGNQPQHF,TGTGCCAGCAGTTACGACAGGCTGGGCAATCAGCCCCAGCATTTT
.,TRBJ2-5,.,TRBV14,14,CASSQHRVPETQYF,TGTGCCAGCAGCCAACACAGGGTTCCCGAGACCCAGTACTTC
TRBD1,TRBJ1-1,.,TRBV30,15,CAWSRGHQGATEAFF,TGTGCCTGGAGTAGAGGTCATCAGGGGGCCACTGAAGCTTTCTTT
.,TRBJ2-7,.,TRBV5-4,16,CASSLDRFNRAGEQYF,TGTGCCAGCAGCTTAGACAGGTTTAATAGGGCGGGCGAGCAGTACTTC
TRBD2,TRBJ2-7,.,TRBV30,17,CASQGLAGTPLSHEQYF,TGTGCCTCTCAGGGACTAGCGGGGACTCCCTTAAGTCACGAGCAGTACTTC
TRBD2,TRBJ2-1,.,TRBV5-6,16,CASSLPGLAGLNEQFF,TGTGCCAGCAGCTTACCGGGACTAGCGGGGCTCAATGAGCAGTTCTTC
TRBD2,TRBJ2-7,.,TRBV2,15,CASSEGVTSFYEQYF,TGTGCCAGCAGTGAAGGGGTGACTAGCTTCTACGAGCAGTACTTC
TRBD1,TRBJ1-1,.,TRBV7-9,15,CASSLLTGGEQAAFF,TGTGCCAGCAGCTTGTTGACAGGGGGCGAGCAGGCGGCTTTCTTT
TRBD2,TRBJ2-3,once,TRBV30,15,CAWRLTSGSGDTQYF,TGTGCCTGGAGGTTGACTAGCGGGAGCGGAGATACGCAGTATTTT